What follows is one T cell receptor (beta chain) and its context. No antigen is known for it. This entry comes from a study of regulatory and conventional T cells in RAG deficiency. The study, taken as a whole, reports: Shorter CDR3s in all patient subsets; >75% Treg-Tconv overlap in Omenn.

This table comes from immunoSEQ multiplex PCR, and its TCRdb copy is limited to in-frame clones, with some not included. Altogether fewer than 35,000 clones are present, approximately 90% being singletons, with the ten largest covering under 5.5%. Trimming at V came to 10 bases and at J to 7 bases, leaving 10 bases not matched to a gene. The V gene's germline CDR1 is MNHNS and CDR2 SASEGT. The CDR3 runs to 13 residues. This sample was also put to use in a study of regulatory T cells. As that study records: The primer mix had 52 TRBV and 13 TRBJ primers. Patient repertoires had restricted TRB V-J pairs and skewed V and J usage, most in Tregs.

The sequencing input was CD8+ T cells sorted from blood. The origin of this receptor is a human donor in good health. This chain links TRBV6-1 with TRBJ1-5; TRBD1 matches at 7 bases. The DNA of the CDR3 is TGTGCCACTTCCGACAGGGTCGTGCAGCCCCAGCATTTT. It yields the protein CATSDRVVQPQHF.